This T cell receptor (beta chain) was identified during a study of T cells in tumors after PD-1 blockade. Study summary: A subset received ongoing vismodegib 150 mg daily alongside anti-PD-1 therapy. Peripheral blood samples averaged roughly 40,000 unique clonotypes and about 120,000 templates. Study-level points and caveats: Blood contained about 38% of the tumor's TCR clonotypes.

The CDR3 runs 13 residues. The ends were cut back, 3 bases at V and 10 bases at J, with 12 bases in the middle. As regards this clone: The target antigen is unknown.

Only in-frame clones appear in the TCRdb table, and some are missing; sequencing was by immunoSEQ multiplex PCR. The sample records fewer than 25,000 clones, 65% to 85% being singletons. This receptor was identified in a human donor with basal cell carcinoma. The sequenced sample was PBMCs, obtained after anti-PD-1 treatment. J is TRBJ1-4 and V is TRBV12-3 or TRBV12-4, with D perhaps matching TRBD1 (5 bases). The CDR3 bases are TGTGCCAGCAGTTTTATCGGGGGGGGAAAACTGTTTTTT. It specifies CASSFIGGGKLFF.